The TCR beta chain described here comes from a study of CD8+ T cells in alopecia areata (dated by TCRdb to 2017 to 2018). With respect to the entire study: The treated patients, all with moderate-to-severe alopecia areata, were enrolled in an open-label pilot trial of oral tofacitinib given at 5 to 10 mg twice daily. Tofacitinib was administered for 6 to 18 months, and 6 months of follow-up off drug were then conducted to assess delayed response and recurrence. High-throughput TCRbeta sequencing was used to examine T cell clonal expansion in alopecia areata in both the C3H/HeJ mouse model and human patients. On the human side, TCRbeta sequencing was run on scalp tissue and on sorted CD4+ and CD8+ peripheral blood T cells from healthy controls and from alopecia areata patients with either patchy or totalis/universalis disease. Biopsies were taken from tofacitinib-treated patients at baseline and again at 4 and 24 weeks into treatment, and several of those patients also had a later scalp biopsy. Scalp clonality was compared across normal scalp (n=4), patchy alopecia areata scalp (n=8), and alopecia totalis/universalis scalp (n=8). RNA was obtained with the PAXgene miRNA kit for fixed scalp, the miRNeasy kit for PBMCs, and the RNeasy kit for mouse skin. TCRbeta CDR3 regions were amplified by immunoSEQ multiplex PCR using 35 Vbeta forward and 13 Jbeta reverse primers.

From alopecia areata patients, peripheral blood was collected along with lesional scalp punch biopsies. PBMCs were isolated by density centrifugation and stained for CD3, CD4 and CD8, and CD4+ and CD8+ T cells were sorted on a FACSAria. Libraries were built with the immunoSEQ multiplex PCR assay. To provide template for TCR sequencing, every sample had RNA extracted and reverse transcribed into cDNA. First-strand cDNA was synthesized with SuperScript III using a 2:1 mix of oligo-dT and random hexamers. A synthetic immune receptor repertoire was used to assess amplification bias, and residual bias was removed computationally. In the source study's methods: After raw reads were preprocessed to remove errors, the CDR3 was defined following IMGT conventions as running from the conserved cysteine to phenylalanine. Clonality was calculated as 1 minus Shannon entropy normalized by log2 of the number of productive unique TCRs. Scalp TCRbeta sequences were cross-referenced with sorted blood CD4 and CD8 repertoires so that the CD4 or CD8 identity of scalp clones could be inferred. TCRdb obtained this table from immuneACCESS and retained in-frame rearrangements with V and J assigned. These tables miss some clones; where compared with another copy, unresolved V genes account for less than half of the shortfall, and the remainder is unexplained. V, J and clone size reflect that table, while D and trimming were determined from the DNA. Here the sample has about 160,000 clones; 47% occur a single time. The ten largest clones represent roughly 7.5% of the sample.

Results the study describes overall, beyond this receptor: Shared TCR sequences between patients were less evident than in mice, which may be partly attributable to HLA diversity in the patient population. Unlike mouse skin, which is dominated by gammadelta T cells, normal human skin has resident alphabeta T cells that are also sequenced, and this complicates analysis of the scalp TCR repertoire. Compared with normal scalp, lesional scalp, particularly in alopecia totalis/universalis, had higher clonality and more expanded CD8+ clones, which suggests antigenic drive.

This clone appeared a few times. Its recognized antigen is unknown. No much larger clone is present one base from it, and per-base qualities are unavailable. Counted from cysteine to phenylalanine, this CDR3 has 13 amino acids. Here the CDR3 DNA is all that survives: 39 bases in frame from base 1. Sequences LGHNT (CDR1) and FRNRAP (CDR2) are obtained from the germline V gene. Between the V and J ends, shortened by 5 bases and 2 bases respectively, the junction contains 7 bases. This sequence originates from a human donor with alopecia areata. The V gene is TRBV12-5 and the J gene is TRBJ1-3; the D gene identity is not certain. The specimen sequenced was CD4+ T cells sorted from blood. The CDR3 reads as follows: CASGLGTGNTIYF. The sequenced DNA is TGTGCTAGTGGTCTGGGGACTGGAAACACCATATATTTT.